A single sample is the source of the 31 T cell receptor beta chains below, sequenced in a study of T cells in Graves' hyperthyroidism and ophthalmopathy. It was RNA transcripts that yielded the amplified TCR beta CDR3 regions. TCR CDR3 underwent first-round RT-PCR with the HTBI primer set. Using its own MiXCR run on the multiplex PCR reads, TCRdb lists one record per CDR3 protein. This table holds roughly 750,000 distinct CDR3 sequences, about 15% found once. The specimen sequenced was blood. The source is a man younger than 30 with Graves' hyperthyroidism.

This clonotype has more than one count but fewer than ten. The rearrangement joins TRBV28 to TRBJ1-1, with 7 bases aligning to TRBD1. This CDR3 is 15 amino acids long. With V trimmed by 5 bases and J by 2 bases, 8 bases remained unmatched. Germline CDR1 and CDR2: MDHEN and SYDVKM. CDR3 DNA: TGTGCCAGCAGTCAGCCCGGGACAGCCAACACTGAAGCTTTCTTT. This codes for CASSQPGTANTEAFF.

This clonotype has a handful of counts. The CDR3 DNA is TGCGCCAGCAGCCCTCGGCCGGGGAAGGGGTACGAGCAGTACTTC. Residues: CASSPRPGKGYEQYF. The V call is TRBV4-1, the J call TRBJ2-7; the D gene could be TRBD1 or TRBD2 (5 bases each). CDR3 size: 15 residues. CDR1 is MGHRA and CDR2 is YSYEKL in the germline V gene. The germline V and J ends were trimmed by 4 bases and 4 bases, with 17 bases remaining between them.

The chain recombines TRBV6-2 or TRBV6-3 with TRBJ2-2, with 8 bases that match TRBD1. V lost 7 bases to trimming and J lost 4 bases; unmatched junction nucleotides: 14. Germline CDR1 MNHEY, CDR2 SVGEGT. The CDR3 has 17 residues. The CDR3 protein is CASKPSDRAGSTGELFF. The DNA of the CDR3 is TGTGCCAGCAAACCCTCGGACAGGGCGGGGAGCACCGGGGAGCTGTTTTTT.

This clonotype was counted many times. J is TRBJ2-4 and V is TRBV28, with 7 positions matching TRBD2. Looked up from germline, CDR1 is MDHEN and CDR2 is SYDVKM. This CDR3 has 13 residues. V was clipped by 8 bases and J by 1 base; unmatched bases: 2. DNA of the CDR3: TGTGCCAGCGGGAGGGCGGCCAAAAACATTCAGTACTTC. This translates into CASGRAAKNIQYF.

This clonotype came up a few times. The CDR3 DNA is TGTGCCAGCAGCGTAGGCTCGGGCGCCTACAATGAGCAGTTCTTC. This translates into CASSVGSGAYNEQFF. V is TRBV9 and J is TRBJ2-1, with D uncertain. The V gene's germline CDR1 is SGDLS and CDR2 YYNGEE. The germline V and J ends were trimmed by 0 bases and 2 bases, with 9 bases remaining between them. The CDR3 is 15 amino acids.

This clonotype occurred many times. The chain combines TRBV30 with TRBJ2-1, with D possibly matching TRBD2 (6 bases). This CDR3 is 15 amino acids long. The germline CDR1 and CDR2 sequences are GTSNPN and SVGIG (reference sequence). Trimming cost V 0 bases and J 3 bases, with 12 bases left between them. The CDR3 spells CAWSVGLAVYNEQFF. The CDR3 nucleotides are TGTGCCTGGAGTGTAGGGTTAGCGGTCTACAATGAGCAGTTCTTC.

This clonotype was seen many times. The gene calls are TRBV28 and TRBJ2-2; tentatively, D is TRBD1 (6 bases). CDR3 length: 15 amino acids. The germline CDR1 and CDR2 sequences are MDHEN and SYDVKM. V shed 4 bases and J shed 0 bases, with 9 bases lying between them. The CDR3 reads CASSSGGPNTGELFF. The DNA of the CDR3 is TGTGCCAGCAGTTCTGGGGGCCCGAACACCGGGGAGCTGTTTTTT.

Concerning this clonotype: This may arise from a read error, as a much more abundant clone is one base away. The genes are TRBV20-1 and TRBJ2-4; possibly TRBD2 for D (6 bases). This CDR3 is 16 amino acids long. Germline-derived CDR1 and CDR2 are DFQATT and SNEGSKA (reference sequence). CDR3 coding DNA: TGCAGTGCGGGAAGAATGGGGGAGGTGGCCAAAAACATTCGGTACTTC. Protein: CSAGRMGEVAKNIRYF.

The rearrangement joins TRBV25-1 to TRBJ2-5, with D uncertain. CDR3 length: 12 residues. In germline, CDR1 is MGHDK, CDR2 SYGVNS. With 3 bases removed from V and 1 base from J, the gap between germline ends came to 3 bases. The CDR3 DNA is TGTGCCAGCAGTGACGGCCAAGAGACCCAGTACTTC. Its protein product is CASSDGQETQYF. Full variable domain (outside the CDR3, taken from reference TRBV25-1 and TRBJ2-5): EADIYQTPRYLVIGTGKKITLECSQTMGHDKMYWYQQDPGMELHLIHYSYGVNSTEKGDLSSESTVSRIRTEHFPLTLESARPSHTSQYLCASSDGQETQYFGPGTRLLVL.

This clonotype showed up just a few times. This chain connects TRBV7-8 to TRBJ2-7, with D possibly being TRBD2 (6 bases). Germline values: CDR1 SGHVS, CDR2 FQNEAQ. The ends were cut back, 5 bases at V and 2 bases at J, with 19 bases in the middle. CDR3 size: 16 residues. CDR3: CASSPLIAEGTYEQYF. For the CDR3, the DNA is TGTGCCAGCAGCCCTTTAATAGCGGAGGGTACCTACGAGCAGTACTTC.

This clonotype was seen more than once but under ten times. The chain recombines TRBV7-2 with TRBJ2-7; the D is unclear. CDR3 length: 14 residues. In germline, CDR1 is SGHTA, CDR2 FQGNSA. Trimming shortened V by 5 bases and J by 2 bases, and 13 bases separated the two germline ends. In DNA, the CDR3 is TGTGCCAGCAGCCCATGGACGGCCACCTACGAGCAGTACTTC. Protein sequence: CASSPWTATYEQYF.

This clonotype showed up just a few times. The chain has TRBV20-1 and TRBJ2-6, with TRBD2 as a possible D gene (6 bases). Trimming stripped 3 bases from V and 2 bases from J, with 8 bases between. Germline V gene sequence: CDR1 DFQATT, CDR2 SNEGSKA (reference sequence). The CDR3 consists of 14 residues. CDR3 sequence (DNA): TGCAGTGCTAGTTCGGGGGCTGGGGCCAACGTCCTGACTTTC. Protein sequence: CSASSGAGANVLTF.

This clonotype was observed many times. The genes are TRBV27 and TRBJ2-5, with D maybe TRBD2 (6 bases). Trimming removed 6 bases from V and 5 bases from J, with 13 bases in between. Germline V gene lookup returns CDR1 MNHEY and CDR2 SMNVEV (reference sequence). The length of the CDR3 is 13 residues. Here the CDR3 reads CASRHTSSETQYF. The CDR3 DNA reads as TGTGCCAGCAGACACACTAGCTCCGAGACCCAGTACTTC.

At least ten counts were recorded for this clonotype. The J gene is TRBJ2-3, the V gene TRBV20-1; D remains ambiguous. This CDR3 contains 13 residues. CDR1 and CDR2 from the germline V gene are DFQATT and SNEGSKA (reference sequence). Trimming shortened V by 0 bases and J by 6 bases, and 10 bases separated the two germline ends. The CDR3 is CSARDPDPDTQYF. DNA of the CDR3: TGCAGTGCTAGAGATCCGGATCCCGATACGCAGTATTTT.

This clonotype has ten or more counts. This chain connects TRBV19 to TRBJ2-6; D gene uncertain. The CDR3 consists of 13 residues. Per germline, CDR1 LNHDA and CDR2 SQIVND (reference sequence). V was trimmed by 7 bases and J by 2 bases, leaving 6 bases between them. The CDR3 DNA follows: TGTGCCAGTAAGGTCACTGGGGCCAACGTCCTGACTTTC. Protein: CASKVTGANVLTF.

This clonotype has a handful of counts. The chain couples TRBV20-1 to TRBJ2-3; D could derive from TRBD1 or TRBD2 (5 bases each). This CDR3 comprises 14 residues. V lost 6 bases, J lost 6 bases, and 19 bases lay in between. Germline V gene data show CDR1 as DFQATT and CDR2 as SNEGSKA (reference sequence). The CDR3 nucleotides read TGCAGTGCCCCCAGGACGGGACGTAGGGATACGCAGTATTTT. This sequence encodes CSAPRTGRRDTQYF.

At least ten counts were recorded for this clonotype. V is TRBV11-2 and J is TRBJ2-7; 8 bases match TRBD2. The CDR3 extends over 15 amino acids. Losses at the gene ends were 6 bases for V and 2 bases for J; bases not matched to a gene: 9. Germline V gene sequence: CDR1 SGHAT, CDR2 FQNNGV. The CDR3 DNA sequence: TGTGCCAGCAGGGAATGGCGGGGGGCGACCTACGAGCAGTACTTC. Encoded protein: CASREWRGATYEQYF.

This clonotype appeared a few times. A much larger clone lies one base from this, so it may be a read error. This chain joins TRBV6-2 or TRBV6-3 and TRBJ2-1; unclear D gene. Trimming shortened V by 0 bases and J by 4 bases, and 7 bases separated the two germline ends. The V gene's germline CDR1 is MNHEY and CDR2 SVGEGT. This CDR3 is built from 14 residues. This chain's CDR3 is CASSYSRQYNEQFF. The CDR3 DNA sequence: TGTGCCAGCAGTTACTCGAGGCAGTACAATGAGCAGTTCTTC.

This clonotype was detected ten times or more. V and J are TRBV18 and TRBJ1-4; no clear D. CDR3 length: 14 amino acids. Germline V gene data show CDR1 as KGHSH and CDR2 as LQKENI. V lost 2 bases, J lost 8 bases, and 12 bases lay in between. CDR3 sequence (DNA): TGTGCCAGCTCACCAGGTTCAGGTGGCGAAAAACTGTTTTTT. Its protein is CASSPGSGGEKLFF.

This clonotype was counted ten times or more. The chain has TRBV12-3 or TRBV12-4 and TRBJ2-3; the D call may be TRBD1 or TRBD2 (6 bases each). The germline V and J ends were trimmed by 3 bases and 2 bases, with 9 bases remaining between them. The length of the CDR3 is 14 residues. Written as DNA, the CDR3 is TGTGCCAGCAGTTTCAGGGGACTCACAGATACGCAGTATTTT. Encoded protein: CASSFRGLTDTQYF.

A few counts support this clonotype. V gene TRBV5-1 combines with J gene TRBJ1-1, with 8 nucleotides matching TRBD1. Losses at the gene ends were 4 bases for V and 8 bases for J; bases not matched to a gene: 10. In germline, CDR1 is SGHRS, CDR2 YFSETQ. The CDR3 has 14 residues. CDR3 DNA sequence: TGCGCCAGCAGCCCAAGGACAGGGAGGGTAGAAGCTTTCTTT. Translated: CASSPRTGRVEAFF. Complete variable domain (other parts from reference TRBV5-1 and TRBJ1-1): KAGVTQTPRYLIKTRGQQVTLSCSPISGHRSVSWYQQTPGQGLQFLFEYFSETQRNKGNFPGRFSGRQFSNSRSEMNVSTLELGDSALYLCASSPRTGRVEAFFGQGTRLTVV.

This clonotype was seen more than once but under ten times. CDR3 sequence: CASSLVRTGVYEQYF. CDR3 sequence (DNA): TGTGCCAGCAGCTTAGTGAGGACAGGGGTTTACGAGCAGTACTTC. The rearrangement uses TRBV7-9 and TRBJ2-7; TRBD1 matches 9 bases. V was clipped by 1 base and J by 4 bases; unmatched bases: 5. Germline V lookup: CDR1 SEHNR, CDR2 FQNEAQ (reference sequence). This CDR3 has 15 residues.

This clonotype occurred many times. The chain is built from TRBV20-1 and TRBJ1-5, with D tentatively TRBD1 (5 bases). The V gene lost 5 bases and the J gene lost 7 bases, with 18 bases spanning the gap. CDR3 length: 14 residues. Germline loops: CDR1 DFQATT, CDR2 SNEGSKA (reference sequence). CDR3 DNA sequence: TGCAGTGCTCCATCTGGGAGGGGCTGGCAGCCCCAGCATTTT. It yields the protein CSAPSGRGWQPQHF.

This clonotype has more than one count but fewer than ten. V and J are TRBV6-1 and TRBJ2-7; 15 bases are a match to TRBD2. This CDR3 spans 17 amino acids. Germline CDR1 MNHNS, CDR2 SASEGT. V gave up 6 bases and J gave up 3 bases; unmatched junction bases: 9. In DNA form, the CDR3 reads TGTGCCAGCAGAGAGGGACTAGCGGGAGGTCTGGACTACGAGCAGTACTTC. This gives the protein CASREGLAGGLDYEQYF.

This clonotype has at least ten counts. V usage is TRBV30 and J usage is TRBJ1-4; D remains ambiguous. The CDR3 extends over 12 amino acids. With 0 bases removed from V and 4 bases from J, the gap between germline ends came to 3 bases. The germline gives CDR1 GTSNPN, CDR2 SVGIG (reference sequence). CDR3 DNA sequence: TGTGCCTGGAGTGTAGATAATGAAAAACTGTTTTTT. The encoded protein is CAWSVDNEKLFF.

This clonotype was detected ten times or more. The chain uses TRBV6-6 and TRBJ2-3; D remains unclear. CDR1 and CDR2 from the germline V gene are MNHNY and SVGAGI (reference sequence). Trimming left V 0 bases short and J 5 bases short, with 6 bases between. The CDR3 spans 13 residues. The CDR3 is CASSYSRGDTQYF. CDR3 coding DNA: TGTGCCAGCAGTTACTCGAGAGGAGATACGCAGTATTTT.

This clonotype was observed a handful of times. This sequence joins TRBV25-1 and TRBJ2-5, with a tentative D call TRBD1 (5 bases). CDR1 is MGHDK and CDR2 is SYGVNS in the germline V gene. CDR3 length equals 11 residues. Trimming took off 8 bases at V and 12 bases at J, with 16 bases between the two ends. The chain's CDR3 is CASHWAGQEYF. CDR3 DNA sequence: TGTGCCAGCCACTGGGCAGGGCAAGAGTACTTC.

This chain links TRBV7-9 with TRBJ1-4; no clear D. The CDR3 is 11 amino acids. Per the germline V gene, CDR1 is SEHNR and CDR2 is FQNEAQ (reference sequence). Between the trimmed V and J ends, which lost 2 bases and 7 bases, there was a span of 2 bases. The CDR3 DNA reads TGTGCCAGCAGCTTAAGTGAAAAACTGTTTTTT. Its protein product is CASSLSEKLFF.

This clonotype has more than one count but fewer than ten. The V gene is TRBV28, the J gene TRBJ2-1; 11 bases align to TRBD2. The CDR3 loop spans 14 amino acids. V dropped 6 bases and J dropped 15; count of bases not matched to a gene: 13. Germline V gene lookup returns CDR1 MDHEN and CDR2 SYDVKM. The CDR3 protein is CASSSGLAELWRFF. CDR3 in DNA: TGTGCCAGCAGCTCGGGACTAGCGGAACTGTGGAGGTTCTTC.

Ten or more counts support this clonotype. This rearrangement joins TRBV6-5 to TRBJ2-2, with no clear D. This CDR3 is 15 amino acids long. V was shortened by 1 base and J by 0 bases, with 6 bases between the two germline ends. Germline assignment: CDR1 MNHEY and CDR2 SVGAGI. CDR3: CASSYFGTNTGELFF. The CDR3 DNA sequence: TGTGCCAGCAGTTACTTCGGAACGAACACCGGGGAGCTGTTTTTT.

On this clonotype: A much larger clone lies a single base off, so this may be a read error. The chain combines TRBV7-3 with TRBJ2-2; 8 nucleotides align to TRBD1. CDR3 length: 15 amino acids. CDR1 is SGHTA, CDR2 FQGTGA, per germline. CDR3 amino acids: CVSSKDRVNTGELFF. CDR3 nucleotides: TGTGTCAGCAGCAAGGACAGGGTGAACACCGGGGAGCTGTTTTTT.